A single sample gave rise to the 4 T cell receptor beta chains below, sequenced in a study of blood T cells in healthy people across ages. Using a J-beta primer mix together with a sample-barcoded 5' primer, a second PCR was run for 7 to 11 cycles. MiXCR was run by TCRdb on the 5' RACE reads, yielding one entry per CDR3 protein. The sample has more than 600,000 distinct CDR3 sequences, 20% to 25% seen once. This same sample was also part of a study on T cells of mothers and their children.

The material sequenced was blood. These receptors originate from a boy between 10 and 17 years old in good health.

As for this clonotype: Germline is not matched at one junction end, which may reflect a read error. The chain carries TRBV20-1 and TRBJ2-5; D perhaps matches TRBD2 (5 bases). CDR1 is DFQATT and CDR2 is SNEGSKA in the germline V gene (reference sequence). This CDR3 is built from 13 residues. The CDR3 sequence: CSARREYQATQYF. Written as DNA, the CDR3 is TGCAGTGCTAGAAGGGAGTACCAAGCGACCCAGTACTTC.

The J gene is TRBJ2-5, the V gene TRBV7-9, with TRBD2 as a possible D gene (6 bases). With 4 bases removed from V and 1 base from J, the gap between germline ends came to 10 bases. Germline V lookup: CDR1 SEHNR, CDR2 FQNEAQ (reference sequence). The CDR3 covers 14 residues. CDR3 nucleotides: TGTGCCAGCAGCTCCTCTAGCGTCCAAGAGACCCAGTACTTC. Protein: CASSSSSVQETQYF.

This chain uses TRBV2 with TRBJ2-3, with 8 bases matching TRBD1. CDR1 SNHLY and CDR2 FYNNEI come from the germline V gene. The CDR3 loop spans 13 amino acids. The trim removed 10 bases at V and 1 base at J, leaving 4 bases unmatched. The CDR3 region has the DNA TGTGCCACCACGGGACAGGGCACAGATACGCAGTATTTT. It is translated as CATTGQGTDTQYF.

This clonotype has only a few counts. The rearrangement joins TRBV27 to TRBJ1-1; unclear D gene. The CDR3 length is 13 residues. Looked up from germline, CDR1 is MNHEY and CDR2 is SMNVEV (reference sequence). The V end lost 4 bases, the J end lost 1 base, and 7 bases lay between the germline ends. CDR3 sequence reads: CASSWRENTEAFF. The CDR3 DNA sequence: TGTGCCAGCAGTTGGAGGGAGAACACTGAAGCTTTCTTT.